A single sample gave rise to the 17 T cell receptor beta chains below, sequenced in a study of blood T cell repertoires in COVID-19. TCRdb keeps only in-frame clones here, not all; method: immunoSEQ multiplex PCR. This table holds approximately 280,000 clones, about 83% found once. The specimen sequenced was PBMCs or T cells enriched from blood (not recorded which). The receptors come from a woman aged 40 to 50 who had recovered from COVID-19.

V is TRBV7-9 and J is TRBJ2-5, with a possible D match to TRBD2 (5 bases). Trimming stripped 1 base from V and 5 bases from J, with 8 bases between. CDR1 SEHNR and CDR2 FQNEAQ come from the germline V gene (reference sequence). This CDR3 contains 13 residues. The CDR3 coding sequence is TGTGCCAGCAGCTTAGTACTAGGGGAGACCCAGTACTTC. Translation: CASSLVLGETQYF.

J is TRBJ1-1 and V is TRBV7-3; 7 positions match TRBD1. V shed 3 bases and J 4 bases; nucleotides not matched to a gene: 2. The CDR3 consists of 13 residues. CDR1 and CDR2 (germline): SGHTA, FQGTGA. CDR3 DNA: TGTGCCAGCAGCTTTGACAGGGCCACTGAAGCTTTCTTT. The encoded protein is CASSFDRATEAFF. The variable domain in full, completed from reference TRBV7-3 and TRBJ1-1, reads GAGVSQTPSNKVTEKGKYVELRCDPISGHTALYWYRQSLGQGPEFLIYFQGTGAADDSGLPNDRFFAVRPEGSVSTLKIQRTERGDSAVYLCASSFDRATEAFFGQGTRLTVV.

A word on this clone: This sample includes further DNA sequences coding for the same CDR3. This chain links TRBV28 with TRBJ2-7; D possibly corresponds to TRBD2 (6 bases). Trimming took 3 bases from V and 0 from J, leaving 9 bases between them. Germline lookup yields CDR1 MDHEN and CDR2 SYDVKM. The CDR3 covers 14 residues. CDR3 nucleotides: TGTGCCAGCAGTTTTAGTAGCGGCTCCTACGAGCAGTACTTC. Its translation is CASSFSSGSYEQYF.

This clone came up a few times. V usage is TRBV3-1 (or the pseudogene TRBV3-2) and J usage is TRBJ2-7; perhaps TRBD2 as D (6 bases). Germline V gene data show CDR1 as LGHDT and CDR2 as YNNKEL (reference sequence). The ends were cut back, 2 bases at V and 2 bases at J, with 13 bases in the middle. The CDR3 sequence is 15 residues long. In nucleotides, the CDR3 is TGTGCCAGCAGCCAACGGAGCGGGCTGACCTACGAGCAGTACTTC. Its protein product is CASSQRSGLTYEQYF.

The chain employs TRBV28 and TRBJ2-7; TRBD1 matches 12 bases. Germline lookup yields CDR1 MDHEN and CDR2 SYDVKM. The length of the CDR3 is 20 residues. Trimming removed 5 bases from V and 5 bases from J; junction bases left unmatched: 22. Here the CDR3 reads CASSAGQGARRRVLMHEQYF. The CDR3 nucleotides read TGTGCCAGCAGTGCGGGACAGGGGGCGAGGCGTCGGGTCCTCATGCACGAGCAGTACTTC.

The V and J genes are TRBV20-1 and TRBJ2-3; 7 bases map to TRBD1. V gave up 3 bases and J gave up 3 bases; unmatched junction bases: 6. Germline V gives CDR1 DFQATT, CDR2 SNEGSKA (reference sequence). The CDR3 runs to 14 residues. Here the CDR3 DNA reads TGCAGTGCTAGTGCCTTCAGGGGGACAGATACGCAGTATTTT. Translating gives CSASAFRGTDTQYF.

Concerning this clone itself: Different DNA sequences within this sample yield the same CDR3. This sequence joins TRBV7-2 and TRBJ2-7; 15 bases fit TRBD2. Germline CDR1 SGHTA, CDR2 FQGNSA. After removal of 5 bases from V and 6 bases from J, the junction contained 2 bases not matched to a gene. The CDR3 has 14 amino acids. DNA for the CDR3: TGTGCCAGCAGCCTGGGACTAGCGGGAGGCGAGCAGTACTTC. Encoded protein: CASSLGLAGGEQYF.

The gene calls are TRBV29-1 and TRBJ1-2; no clear D gene. The length of the CDR3 is 14 residues. V dropped 0 bases and J dropped 4 bases, with 12 bases sitting between them. CDR1 and CDR2 from the germline V gene are SQVTM and ANQGSEA. The CDR3 DNA reads as TGCAGCGTTGAAGATCGGGTTGGAAGCTATGGCTACACCTTC. Residues: CSVEDRVGSYGYTF.

The rearrangement links TRBV7-2 to TRBJ1-1; D gene uncertain. Germline V gene data show CDR1 as SGHTA and CDR2 as FQGNSA. V was pared by 3 bases and J by 1 base, with 9 bases between. CDR3 size: 14 residues. The CDR3 region has the DNA TGTGCCAGCAGCTTTTACAGCAGGAACACTGAAGCTTTCTTT. Amino acids: CASSFYSRNTEAFF. Complete variable domain (other parts from reference TRBV7-2 and TRBJ1-1): GAGVSQSPSNKVTEKGKDVELRCDPISGHTALYWYRQSLGQGLEFLIYFQGNSAPDKSGLPSDRFSAERTGGSVSTLTIQRTQQEDSAVYLCASSFYSRNTEAFFGQGTRLTVV.

This chain links TRBV12-3 or TRBV12-4 with TRBJ1-2; 8 bases are a match to TRBD1. Unmatched junction bases numbered 4, after V lost 6 bases and J lost 7 bases. This CDR3 has 12 residues. The CDR3 coding sequence is TGTGCCAGCAGGCGGACAGGGCCTGGCTACACCTTC. It specifies CASRRTGPGYTF.

In DNA, the CDR3 is TGTGCCAGCAGTGGGGGGGTAGTAAAGGAAAAACTGTTTTTT. This translates into CASSGGVVKEKLFF. The chain carries TRBV21-1 and TRBJ1-4. TRBV21-1 is noted as a pseudogene. The CDR3 is made up of 14 amino acids.

This chain connects TRBV28 to TRBJ1-1; TRBD1 matches at 9 bases. The CDR3 is made up of 14 amino acids. Trimming at V came to 6 bases and at J to 3 bases, leaving 5 bases not matched to a gene. Looked up from germline, CDR1 is MDHEN and CDR2 is SYDVKM. The CDR3 sequence is CASRIQGAYTEAFF. The CDR3 DNA reads as TGTGCCAGCAGAATACAGGGGGCATACACTGAAGCTTTCTTT.

This chain links TRBV5-6 with TRBJ1-2, with a tentative D call TRBD1 (6 bases). The CDR3 spans 15 residues. Deletions cut 3 bases from V and 8 bases from J, with 20 bases between. CDR1 and CDR2 from the germline V gene are SGHDT and YYEEEE. This CDR3 reads CASSSLLRGKRGYTF. The CDR3 nucleotides read TGTGCCAGCAGCTCCCTCCTGAGGGGGAAGCGCGGCTACACCTTC.

Here the CDR3 reads CASSPGLAGDPEQYF. The CDR3 coding sequence is TGTGCCAGCAGCCCCGGACTAGCGGGAGATCCCGAGCAGTACTTC. This chain joins TRBV7-2 and TRBJ2-7, with TRBD2 matching 13 bases. The V segment lost 5 bases and the J segment 6 bases; nucleotides outside the gene matches: 7. The CDR3 runs 15 residues. From germline, CDR1 is SGHTA and CDR2 FQGNSA.

The chain is built from TRBV6-5 and TRBJ1-1, with a tentative D call TRBD1 (6 bases). The germline V gene has CDR1 MNHEY and CDR2 SVGAGI. The CDR3 runs 15 residues. V lost 4 bases, J lost 1 base, and 13 bases lay in between. CDR3 in DNA: TGTGCCAGCAGTTTGGGGGGGCGAGCGAACACTGAAGCTTTCTTT. It yields the protein CASSLGGRANTEAFF.

The rearrangement uses TRBV3-1 (or the pseudogene TRBV3-2) and TRBJ2-7; tentative D call: TRBD1 (5 bases). Trimming left V 4 bases short and J 1 base short, with 11 bases between. This CDR3 contains 14 residues. Germline CDR1 is LGHDT and CDR2 is YNNKEL (reference sequence). The CDR3 coding sequence is TGTGCCAGCAGCCCCTACCAGGGATCCTACGAGCAGTACTTC. This sequence encodes CASSPYQGSYEQYF.

The chain is built from TRBV2 and TRBJ2-5; D ambiguous. The CDR3 covers 14 residues. CDR1 is SNHLY and CDR2 is FYNNEI in the germline V gene. Trimming took off 7 bases at V and 5 bases at J, with 17 bases between the two ends. The CDR3 DNA sequence: TGTGCCAGCAATCCCTCCCGGCAAGCGGAGACCCAGTACTTC. Protein product: CASNPSRQAETQYF. The variable domain in full, completed from reference TRBV2 and TRBJ2-5, reads EPEVTQTPSHQVTQMGQEVILRCVPISNHLYFYWYRQILGQKVEFLVSFYNNEISEKSEIFDDQFSVERPDGSNFTLKIRSTKLEDSAMYFCASNPSRQAETQYFGPGTRLLVL.